These 17 T cell receptor beta chains were sequenced from one sample in a study of T-cell memory formation after mild COVID-19. TCRdb itself ran the 5' RACE reads through MiXCR, one entry per CDR3 protein. Of 65,000 to 90,000 distinct CDR3 sequences listed, around 13% are singletons. Sequencing was performed on PBMCs or a T cell subset sorted from them (not recorded which). The receptors come from an adult woman who had mild COVID-19 (a few samples of this study predate the infection). Cell type and time point are not known.

A single count supports this clonotype. The V gene is TRBV2, the J gene TRBJ2-4; D may be TRBD1 or TRBD2 (5 bases each). Germline V gene data show CDR1 as SNHLY and CDR2 as FYNNEI. Trimming stripped 7 bases from V and 0 bases from J, with 13 bases between. The CDR3 consists of 15 residues. The CDR3: CASNPRDLAKNIQYF. CDR3 DNA sequence: TGTGCCAGCAACCCCAGGGACCTAGCCAAAAACATTCAGTACTTC.

This clonotype was picked up a small number of times. This chain links TRBV4-2 with TRBJ2-7, with D unresolved. Trimming pared 5 bases from V and 2 bases from J, leaving 10 bases between. Germline V gene lookup returns CDR1 LGHNA and CDR2 YNFKEQ. This CDR3 region has 13 residues. The CDR3 here is CASSNSGAYEQYF. CDR3 bases: TGTGCCAGCAGCAACTCTGGAGCCTACGAGCAGTACTTC.

This clonotype was observed at least ten times. The CDR3 DNA follows: TGTGCCAGTAGGCCGGCCGGGGGCTATGGCTACACCTTC. The encoded protein is CASRPAGGYGYTF. The chain couples TRBV19 to TRBJ1-2, with D tentatively TRBD1 (5 bases). The CDR3 extends over 13 amino acids. Germline V lookup: CDR1 LNHDA, CDR2 SQIVND (reference sequence). Deletions cut 6 bases from V and 4 bases from J, with 12 bases between.

This chain joins TRBV12-3 or TRBV12-4 and TRBJ2-2; 11 nucleotides agree with TRBD2. J gave up 5 bases and V 2 bases, and 7 bases lay outside the gene matches. The CDR3 extends over 17 amino acids. CDR3 sequence: CASSLFSGGAQTGELFF. The DNA for the CDR3 is TGTGCCAGCAGTTTATTTAGCGGGGGGGCTCAGACCGGGGAGCTGTTTTTT.

This clonotype occurred many times. The V call is TRBV27, the J call TRBJ2-2; 11 bases fit TRBD1. Per the germline V gene, CDR1 is MNHEY and CDR2 is SMNVEV (reference sequence). Germline trimming cut 7 bases from V and 4 bases from J; bases unmatched to any gene: 11. This CDR3 is built from 17 residues. The CDR3 nucleotides read TGTGCCAGCACCAGGACAGGGGGCAGTCTAATCACCGGGGAGCTGTTTTTT. Its protein is CASTRTGGSLITGELFF.

This clonotype was observed a handful of times. The chain employs TRBV4-3 and TRBJ2-1; 9 bases fit TRBD2. The V gene end was trimmed by 4 bases and the J gene end by 0 bases; junction bases not matched to a gene: 7. Looked up from germline, CDR1 is LGHNA and CDR2 is YSLEER. The CDR3 spans 17 residues. The DNA for the CDR3 is TGCGCCAGCAGCCTCGGAGCGGGAGGCCTCTCCTACAATGAGCAGTTCTTC. This translates into CASSLGAGGLSYNEQFF.

This clonotype was recorded a few times. The chain uses TRBV6-1 and TRBJ2-5; 10 positions match TRBD2. The CDR3 runs 18 residues. V lost 0 bases to trimming and J lost 2 bases; unmatched junction nucleotides: 9. Germline values: CDR1 MNHNS, CDR2 SASEGT. The CDR3 DNA is TGTGCCAGCAGTGAAGCGCTAGCGGGAGTTAAGGGGCAAGAGACCCAGTACTTC. It specifies CASSEALAGVKGQETQYF.

The chain has TRBV4-2 and TRBJ2-3; 16 nucleotides agree with TRBD2. V dropped 2 bases and J dropped 5; count of bases not matched to a gene: 10. From germline, CDR1 is LGHNA and CDR2 YNFKEQ. The CDR3 sequence is 19 residues long. The CDR3 nucleotides are TGTGCCAGCAGCCAATGGCCGGGACTAGCGGGAGGGCCGGGAGATACGCAGTATTTT. This translates into CASSQWPGLAGGPGDTQYF.

This clonotype was recorded at least ten times. The chain joins TRBV20-1 to TRBJ1-5; TRBD1 might be the D (6 bases). V was pared by 1 base and J by 3 bases, with 13 bases between. Germline V lookup: CDR1 DFQATT, CDR2 SNEGSKA (reference sequence). The CDR3 has 15 residues. The CDR3 region is CSARVQGLNNQPQHF. DNA for the CDR3: TGCAGTGCTAGAGTCCAGGGGCTAAACAATCAGCCCCAGCATTTT.

The chain recombines TRBV4-1 with TRBJ2-5, with D possibly matching TRBD2 (6 bases). Deletions cut 0 bases from V and 3 bases from J, with 14 bases between. Germline-derived CDR1 and CDR2 are MGHRA and YSYEKL. The CDR3 totals 16 residues. The CDR3 region is CASSQEAGWPEETQYF. CDR3 in DNA: TGCGCCAGCAGCCAAGAGGCGGGGTGGCCAGAAGAGACCCAGTACTTC.

This clonotype has more than one count but fewer than ten. The rearrangement links TRBV6-4 to TRBJ2-3; D is unresolved. Trimming left V 5 bases short and J 6 bases short, with 12 bases between. The CDR3 contains 13 residues. Germline lookup yields CDR1 MRHNA and CDR2 SNTAGT. CDR3 nucleotides: TGTGCCAGCAGTAAGGACGGAAAGGATACGCAGTATTTT. This codes for CASSKDGKDTQYF.

This clonotype has more than one count but fewer than ten. The rearrangement links TRBV29-1 to TRBJ2-1; the match to TRBD2 covers 12 bases. Germline CDR1 is SQVTM and CDR2 is ANQGSEA. V dropped 7 bases and J dropped 6; count of bases not matched to a gene: 7. CDR3 length equals 14 residues. CDR3 sequence reads: CSAPGLAGFNEQFF. CDR3 nucleotides: TGCAGCGCTCCCGGACTAGCGGGATTCAATGAGCAGTTCTTC.

A few counts support this clonotype. V and J are TRBV30 and TRBJ2-7; 10 nucleotides match TRBD1. Trimming took 5 bases from V and 5 from J; bases not matched to a gene: 9. This CDR3 comprises 14 residues. Germline V lookup: CDR1 GTSNPN, CDR2 SVGIG (reference sequence). This CDR3 reads CAWDTGTGADEQYF. The CDR3 bases are TGTGCCTGGGACACCGGGACAGGGGCTGACGAGCAGTACTTC.

The gene calls are TRBV7-9 and TRBJ2-1; perhaps TRBD2 as D (5 bases). CDR1 and CDR2 (germline): SEHNR, FQNEAQ (reference sequence). This CDR3 is built from 16 residues. The V and J ends lost 0 bases and 6 bases respectively, with 15 bases between them. The chain's CDR3 is CASSLAGAGVGNEQFF. The CDR3 coding sequence is TGTGCCAGCAGCTTAGCCGGCGCCGGGGTTGGCAATGAGCAGTTCTTC.

In regard to this clonotype: A much larger clonotype is one base distant, so this may be a read error. This rearrangement joins TRBV3-1 to TRBJ1-5; D call uncertain. Looked up from germline, CDR1 is LGHDT and CDR2 is YNNKEL (reference sequence). This CDR3 is built from 15 residues. The CDR3 spells CSSSQDGGSNQPQHF. CDR3 DNA sequence: TGTTCCAGCAGCCAAGACGGCGGTAGCAATCAGCCCCAGCATTTT.

This clonotype appeared a few times. The chain uses TRBV12-3 or TRBV12-4 and TRBJ2-1, with 9 bases lining up with TRBD1. The CDR3 extends over 18 amino acids. The ends lost 5 bases at V and 4 bases at J; junction bases unmatched: 15. CDR3 residues: CASSTGTGTLGYYNEQFF. DNA for the CDR3: TGTGCCAGCAGTACCGGGACAGGGACGCTCGGTTATTACAATGAGCAGTTCTTC.

This clonotype was detected a few times. The V and J genes are TRBV29-1 and TRBJ1-1, with D possibly matching TRBD1 (5 bases). Per germline, CDR1 SQVTM and CDR2 ANQGSEA. The V and J ends lost 1 base and 6 bases respectively, with 9 bases between them. This CDR3 comprises 12 residues. As DNA, the CDR3 is TGCAGCGTTGAAGGAGCAGGGCCTGAAGCTTTCTTT. Protein product: CSVEGAGPEAFF. The full variable domain, completed using reference TRBV29-1 and TRBJ1-1, is SAVISQKPSRDICQRGTSLTIQCQVDSQVTMMFWYRQQPGQSLTLIATANQGSEATYESGFVIDKFPISRPNLTFSTLTVSNMSPEDSSIYLCSVEGAGPEAFFGQGTRLTVV.